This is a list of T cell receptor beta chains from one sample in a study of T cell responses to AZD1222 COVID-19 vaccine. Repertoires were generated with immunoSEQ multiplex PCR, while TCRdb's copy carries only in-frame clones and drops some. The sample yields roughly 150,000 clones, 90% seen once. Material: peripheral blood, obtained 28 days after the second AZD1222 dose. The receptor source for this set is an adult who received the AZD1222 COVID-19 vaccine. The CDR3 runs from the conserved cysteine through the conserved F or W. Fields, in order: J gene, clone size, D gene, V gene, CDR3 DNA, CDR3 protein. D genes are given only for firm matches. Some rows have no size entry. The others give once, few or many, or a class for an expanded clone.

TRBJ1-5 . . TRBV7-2 TGTGCCAGCAGCCCGGCGGGAGTCCCTAGCAATCAGCCCCAGCATTTT CASSPAGVPSNQPQHF
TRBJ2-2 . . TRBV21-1 TGTGCCAGCAGCAAAGCCAGGTGGGGGACCCCTACGCTCACCGGGGAGCTGTTTTTT CASSKARWGTPTLTGELFF
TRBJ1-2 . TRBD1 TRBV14 TGTGCCAGCAGCCAAGGTTCCAGGGGGGACTACACCTTC CASSQGSRGDYTF
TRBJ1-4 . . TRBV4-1 TGCGCCAGCAGCCAAGCCCCGACAACCCACCTGTTTTTT CASSQAPTTHLFF
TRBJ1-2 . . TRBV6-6 TGTGCCAGCAGCTCCTCCGGGGCTAACTATGGCTACACCTTC CASSSSGANYGYTF
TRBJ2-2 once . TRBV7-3 TGTGCCAGCAGCCCGGGTATGGTGGGAAACACCGGGGAGCTGTTTTTT CASSPGMVGNTGELFF
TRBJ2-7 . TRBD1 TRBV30 TGTGCCTCTGGGGGACAGGGGACCTACGAGCAGTACTTC CASGGQGTYEQYF
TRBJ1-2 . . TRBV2 TGTGCCAGCAGTGAAGCGGGGAACAACTATGGCTACACCTTC CASSEAGNNYGYTF
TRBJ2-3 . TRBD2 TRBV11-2 TGTGCCAGCAGCTTATTAGGGACTAGCGCGTTCACAGATACGCAGTATTTT CASSLLGTSAFTDTQYF
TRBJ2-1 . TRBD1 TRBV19 TGTGCCAGTAGTTCCTCCGGGACAGGGGTTCCTCAGTTCTTC CASSSSGTGVPQFF
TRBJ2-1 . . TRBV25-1 TGTGCCAGCAGTGAATATCGCGGGACTTACTCCTACAATGAGCAGTTCTTC CASSEYRGTYSYNEQFF